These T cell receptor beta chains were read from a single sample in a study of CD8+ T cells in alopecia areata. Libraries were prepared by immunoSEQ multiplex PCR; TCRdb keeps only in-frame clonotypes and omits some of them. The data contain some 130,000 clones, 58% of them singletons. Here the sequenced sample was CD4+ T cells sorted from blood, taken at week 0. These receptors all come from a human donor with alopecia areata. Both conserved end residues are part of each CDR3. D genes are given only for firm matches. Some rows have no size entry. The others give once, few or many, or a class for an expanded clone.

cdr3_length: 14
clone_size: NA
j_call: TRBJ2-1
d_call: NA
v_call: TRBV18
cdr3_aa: CASSPKSGGNEQFF
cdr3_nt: TGTGCCAGCTCACCAAAGTCCGGAGGCAATGAGCAGTTCTTC

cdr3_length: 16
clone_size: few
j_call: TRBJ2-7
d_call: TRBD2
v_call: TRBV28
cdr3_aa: CASSSITGTSIYEQYF
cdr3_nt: TGTGCCAGCAGTTCCATAACCGGGACTAGCATCTACGAGCAGTACTTC

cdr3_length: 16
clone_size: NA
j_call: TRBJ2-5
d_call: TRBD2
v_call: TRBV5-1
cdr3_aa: CASGLLGTSGEETQYF
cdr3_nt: TGCGCCAGCGGCTTGCTGGGGACTAGCGGTGAAGAGACCCAGTACTTC

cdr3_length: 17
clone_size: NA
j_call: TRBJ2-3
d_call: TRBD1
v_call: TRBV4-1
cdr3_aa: CASSQAPAGQGTDTQYF
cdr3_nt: TGCGCCAGCAGCCAAGCCCCGGCGGGACAGGGCACAGATACGCAGTATTTT

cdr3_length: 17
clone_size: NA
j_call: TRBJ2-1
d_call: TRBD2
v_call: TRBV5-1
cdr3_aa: CASSLVHAGESDNEQFF
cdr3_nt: TGCGCCAGCAGCTTGGTGCACGCGGGAGAGAGCGACAATGAGCAGTTCTTC

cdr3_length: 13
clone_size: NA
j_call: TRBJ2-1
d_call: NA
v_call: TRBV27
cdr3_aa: CATSRRGRNEQFF
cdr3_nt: TGTGCCACTTCAAGGAGGGGGCGCAATGAGCAGTTCTTC

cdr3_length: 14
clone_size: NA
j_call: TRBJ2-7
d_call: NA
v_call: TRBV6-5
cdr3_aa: CATMASASSYEQYF
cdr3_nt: TGTGCCACCATGGCGAGTGCTAGCTCCTACGAGCAGTACTTC

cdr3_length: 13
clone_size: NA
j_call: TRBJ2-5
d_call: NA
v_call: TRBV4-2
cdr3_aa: CASSRDRGETQYF
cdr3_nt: TGTGCCAGCAGCCGGGACCGAGGGGAGACCCAGTACTTC

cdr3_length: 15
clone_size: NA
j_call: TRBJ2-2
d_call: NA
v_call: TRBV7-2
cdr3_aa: CASSLGRGYGGELFF
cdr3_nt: TGTGCCAGCAGCTTAGGACGGGGGTACGGCGGGGAGCTGTTTTTT

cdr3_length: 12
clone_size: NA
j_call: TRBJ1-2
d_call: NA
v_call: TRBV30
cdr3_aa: CAWRTGTLGYTF
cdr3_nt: TGTGCCTGGAGAACAGGGACGTTAGGCTACACCTTC

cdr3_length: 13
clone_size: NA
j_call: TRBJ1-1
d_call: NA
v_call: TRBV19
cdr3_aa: CASSIRPYTEAFF
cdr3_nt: TGTGCCAGTAGTATTAGGCCTTACACTGAAGCTTTCTTT

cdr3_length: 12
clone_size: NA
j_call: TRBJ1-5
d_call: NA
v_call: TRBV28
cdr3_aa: CASSLVKQPQHF
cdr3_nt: TGTGCCAGCAGTTTGGTGAAGCAGCCCCAGCATTTT

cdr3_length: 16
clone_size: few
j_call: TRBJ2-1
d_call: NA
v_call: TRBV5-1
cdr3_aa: CASTTGGGIASHEQFF
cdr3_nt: TGCGCCAGCACAACGGGGGGCGGGATCGCTTCCCATGAGCAGTTCTTC

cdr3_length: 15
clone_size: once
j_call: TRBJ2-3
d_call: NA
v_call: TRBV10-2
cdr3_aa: CASRANRGGGDTQYF
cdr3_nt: TGCGCCAGCAGAGCCAATCGGGGAGGGGGAGATACGCAGTATTTT

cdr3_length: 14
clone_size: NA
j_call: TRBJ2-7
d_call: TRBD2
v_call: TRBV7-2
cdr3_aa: CASKSSGDSYEQYF
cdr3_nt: TGTGCCAGCAAATCTAGCGGGGACTCCTACGAGCAGTACTTC

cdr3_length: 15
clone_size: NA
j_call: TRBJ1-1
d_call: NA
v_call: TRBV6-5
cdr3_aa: CASSYVQWGNTEAFF
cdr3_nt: TGTGCCAGCAGTTACGTACAGTGGGGGAACACTGAAGCTTTCTTT

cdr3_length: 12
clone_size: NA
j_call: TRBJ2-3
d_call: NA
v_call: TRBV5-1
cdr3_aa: CASSPSLETQYF
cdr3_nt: TGCGCCAGCAGCCCTAGTCTCGAAACGCAGTATTTT

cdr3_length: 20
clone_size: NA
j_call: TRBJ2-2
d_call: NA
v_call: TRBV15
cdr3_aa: CATSRPPIDWAPSNTGELFF
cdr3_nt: TGTGCCACCAGCAGACCCCCCATCGATTGGGCCCCCTCTAACACCGGGGAGCTGTTTTTT

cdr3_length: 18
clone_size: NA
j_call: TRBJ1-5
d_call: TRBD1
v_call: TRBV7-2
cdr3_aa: CASSPRQGLVTGNQPQHF
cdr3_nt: TGTGCCAGCAGCCCTAGACAGGGTTTAGTTACGGGCAATCAGCCCCAGCATTTT

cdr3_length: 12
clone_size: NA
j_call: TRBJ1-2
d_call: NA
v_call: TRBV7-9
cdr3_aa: CASSDGNYGYTF
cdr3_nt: TGTGCCAGCAGCGACGGGAACTATGGCTACACCTTC

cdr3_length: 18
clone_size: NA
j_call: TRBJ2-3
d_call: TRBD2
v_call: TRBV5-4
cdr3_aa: CASSWPSSGGTTGDTQYF
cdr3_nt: TGTGCCAGCAGCTGGCCCTCTAGCGGGGGGACGACCGGAGATACGCAGTATTTT

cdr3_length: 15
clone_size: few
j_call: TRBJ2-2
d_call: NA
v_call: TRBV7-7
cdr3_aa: CASGQRAGRPGELFF
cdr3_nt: TGTGCCAGCGGCCAGCGGGCGGGCCGTCCCGGGGAGCTGTTTTTT